Listed here are 26 T cell receptor beta chains from one sample, sequenced in a study of shared clonotypes between healthy human individuals. Assay: immunoSEQ multiplex PCR; the TCRdb copy retains only in-frame clones and omits some. The sample has a few million clones, approximately 92% seen once. Sequencing was done on a sample of naive CD4+ T cells sorted from blood. Subset meaning: CD45RA+ positively selected. These receptors were collected from a young man in good health.

The chain employs TRBV10-3 and TRBJ2-5; D gene ambiguous. The germline V gene has CDR1 ENHRY and CDR2 SYGVKD. V lost 5 bases, J lost 1 base, and 17 bases lay in between. The CDR3 contains 16 residues. This chain's CDR3 is CAISPSPPRLQETQYF. The CDR3 DNA sequence: TGTGCCATCAGTCCGTCCCCCCCGAGGCTCCAAGAGACCCAGTACTTC.

This clone has just one count. The gene calls are TRBV19 and TRBJ2-1; D could derive from TRBD1 or TRBD2 (7 bases each). There are 14 residues in the CDR3. Germline-derived CDR1 and CDR2 are LNHDA and SQIVND (reference sequence). Trimming took off 6 bases at V and 9 bases at J, with 18 bases between the two ends. DNA of the CDR3: TGTGCCAGTAGAAGGGAGGGGGCAGGAACTGAGCAGTTCTTC. This gives the protein CASRREGAGTEQFF.

The chain uses TRBV5-1 and TRBJ2-7; TRBD1 is a possible D gene (5 bases). V was clipped by 4 bases and J by 7 bases, with 12 bases between them. The CDR3 covers 12 residues. Germline V gives CDR1 SGHRS, CDR2 YFSETQ. This CDR3 is CASSPRGWEQYF. Here the CDR3 DNA reads TGCGCCAGCAGCCCTAGGGGCTGGGAGCAGTACTTC.

The chain recombines TRBV5-1 with TRBJ2-3; D uncertain. The CDR3 runs to 16 residues. Trimming shortened V by 1 base and J by 2 bases, and 14 bases separated the two germline ends. CDR1 is SGHRS and CDR2 is YFSETQ in the germline V gene. CDR3 in amino acids: CASSLSPQSFTDTQYF. CDR3 nucleotides: TGCGCCAGCAGCTTGTCACCGCAATCTTTCACAGATACGCAGTATTTT. Supplemented by reference TRBV5-1 and TRBJ2-3, the full variable domain reads KAGVTQTPRYLIKTRGQQVTLSCSPISGHRSVSWYQQTPGQGLQFLFEYFSETQRNKGNFPGRFSGRQFSNSRSEMNVSTLELGDSALYLCASSLSPQSFTDTQYFGPGTRLTVL.

This chain links TRBV10-3 with TRBJ1-2; possible D gene TRBD1, 5 bases. Deletions cut 4 bases from V and 8 bases from J, with 14 bases between. CDR1 is ENHRY and CDR2 is SYGVKD in the germline V gene. This CDR3 has 13 amino acids. CDR3 in amino acids: CAISAGAGGGYTF. As DNA, the CDR3 is TGTGCCATCAGTGCTGGGGCAGGAGGCGGCTACACCTTC.

The chain links TRBV6-5 to TRBJ2-7; 9 bases are a match to TRBD1. This CDR3 comprises 12 residues. Germline V gene sequence: CDR1 MNHEY, CDR2 SVGAGI. V was clipped by 6 bases and J by 5 bases; unmatched bases: 2. This chain's CDR3 is CASRRTGDEQYF. The CDR3 DNA reads TGTGCCAGCAGGAGGACAGGGGACGAGCAGTACTTC.

Notes on this clone: Other DNA sequences in the sample encode the same CDR3. The rearrangement uses TRBV9 and TRBJ2-5; unclear D gene. V lost 3 bases, J lost 5 bases, and 5 bases lay in between. CDR1 and CDR2 (germline): SGDLS, YYNGEE. CDR3 length: 11 amino acids. The CDR3 bases are TGTGCCAGCAGCGGTGGGGAGACCCAGTACTTC. Translation: CASSGGETQYF.

The CDR3 DNA reads as TGTGCCAGCAGCTTAGTTTTGTCCTCTGGGGCCAACGTCCTGACTTTC. Translated, it gives CASSLVLSSGANVLTF. This sequence joins TRBV7-2 and TRBJ2-6; D uncertain. Germline V gene data show CDR1 as SGHTA and CDR2 as FQGNSA. The CDR3 has 16 amino acids. Between the trimmed V and J ends, which lost 1 base and 0 bases, there was a span of 7 bases. Using reference TRBV7-2 and TRBJ2-6 for the parts outside the CDR3, the full variable domain is GAGVSQSPSNKVTEKGKDVELRCDPISGHTALYWYRQSLGQGLEFLIYFQGNSAPDKSGLPSDRFSAERTGGSVSTLTIQRTQQEDSAVYLCASSLVLSSGANVLTFGAGSRLTVL.

The J gene is TRBJ2-1, the V gene TRBV12-5, with 9 bases matching TRBD2. The V and J ends lost 3 bases and 9 bases, in that order; junction bases with no gene match: 3. The CDR3 has 13 residues. CDR1 is LGHNT, CDR2 FRNRAP, per germline. The CDR3 is CASGFGGGGEQFF. The CDR3 nucleotides are TGTGCTAGTGGTTTCGGCGGGGGGGGTGAGCAGTTCTTC.

The chain uses TRBV19 and TRBJ2-2; tentative D call: TRBD1 (6 bases). Trimming left V 10 bases short and J 4 bases short, with 13 bases between. The CDR3 consists of 13 residues. Germline values: CDR1 LNHDA, CDR2 SQIVND (reference sequence). The CDR3 protein is CANKTGCTGELFF. In DNA, the CDR3 is TGTGCCAACAAGACAGGTTGCACCGGGGAGCTGTTTTTT.

V is TRBV7-9 and J is TRBJ2-1; 10 bases fit TRBD2. With V trimmed by 7 bases and J by 5 bases, 14 bases remained unmatched. CDR3 size: 17 residues. Germline V gives CDR1 SEHNR, CDR2 FQNEAQ (reference sequence). This CDR3 reads CASTPLGSSGGNNEQFF. CDR3 nucleotide sequence: TGTGCCAGCACCCCTCTAGGGTCTAGCGGGGGAAACAATGAGCAGTTCTTC.

The chain uses TRBV5-1 and TRBJ2-5; D tentatively reads TRBD1 or TRBD2 (5 bases each). CDR3 size: 16 residues. Germline V CDR1 and CDR2: SGHRS, YFSETQ. V was pared by 4 bases and J by 0 bases, with 16 bases between. The CDR3 region is CASSTGDVLYQETQYF. CDR3 coding DNA: TGCGCCAGCAGCACCGGGGACGTTTTGTACCAAGAGACCCAGTACTTC.

The chain employs TRBV7-2 and TRBJ2-3, with TRBD2 matching over 8 bases. Looked up from germline, CDR1 is SGHTA and CDR2 is FQGNSA. The CDR3 is 13 residues long. V gave up 5 bases and J gave up 8 bases; unmatched junction bases: 6. The CDR3 reads CASSPRGLVTQYF. The CDR3 DNA reads TGTGCCAGCAGCCCCCGGGGACTAGTTACGCAGTATTTT.

As regards this clone: Other DNA sequences of this sample code for an identical CDR3. The chain links TRBV7-2 to TRBJ1-2, with a weak D call TRBD1 (6 bases). V shed 5 bases and J shed 3 bases, with 10 bases lying between them. The germline V gene has CDR1 SGHTA and CDR2 FQGNSA. This CDR3 has 13 residues. The CDR3 loop reads CASSKDRDYGYTF. Here the CDR3 DNA reads TGTGCCAGCAGCAAGGACAGAGACTATGGCTACACCTTC.

The V and J genes are TRBV30 and TRBJ2-7; D remains ambiguous. The CDR3 has 13 amino acids. Looked up from germline, CDR1 is GTSNPN and CDR2 is SVGIG (reference sequence). Trimming shortened V by 0 bases and J by 6 bases, and 12 bases separated the two germline ends. CDR3 sequence: CAWSVLSTSEQYF. CDR3 sequence (DNA): TGTGCCTGGAGTGTACTGTCCACCTCCGAGCAGTACTTC.

The CDR3 spells CASSLDGTGGEELFF. Here the CDR3 DNA reads TGTGCCAGCAGCTTGGACGGGACAGGGGGCGAAGAACTGTTTTTT. This chain connects TRBV7-2 to TRBJ1-4; TRBD1 aligns across 12 bases. V dropped 3 bases and J dropped 12; count of bases not matched to a gene: 8. The CDR3 is made up of 15 amino acids. Germline CDR1 SGHTA, CDR2 FQGNSA.

The CDR3 DNA reads TGTGCCAGCATGAGGGGTTTCGGAATTGGCACTGAAGCTTTCTTT. This gives the protein CASMRGFGIGTEAFF. This chain uses TRBV5-6 with TRBJ1-1, with D possibly TRBD1 on 5 matching bases. This CDR3 comprises 15 residues. Per germline, CDR1 SGHDT and CDR2 YYEEEE. V was cut by 6 bases and J by 4 bases, with 19 bases left in between.

The chain combines TRBV2 with TRBJ2-1; D is ambiguous. Germline V gene data show CDR1 as SNHLY and CDR2 as FYNNEI. The CDR3 runs 11 residues. Trimming took off 6 bases at V and 6 bases at J, with 6 bases between the two ends. CDR3 in amino acids: CASRNGNEQFF. DNA of the CDR3: TGTGCCAGCAGGAACGGCAATGAGCAGTTCTTC.

The CDR3 is CASSQGTGGYEKLFF. The CDR3 region has the DNA TGCGCCAGCAGCCAGGGGACAGGGGGCTATGAAAAACTGTTTTTT. This sequence joins TRBV4-3 and TRBJ1-4; 12 bases fit TRBD1. There are 15 residues in the CDR3. The V and J ends lost 3 bases and 6 bases, in that order; junction bases with no gene match: 2. Germline CDR1 and CDR2: LGHNA and YSLEER.

The rearrangement joins TRBV5-1 to TRBJ2-7; TRBD1 aligns across 10 bases. V lost 4 bases, J lost 5 bases, and 6 bases stayed unmatched. This CDR3 spans 14 amino acids. Germline lookup yields CDR1 SGHRS and CDR2 YFSETQ. This chain's CDR3 is CASSLDRGHHEQYF. CDR3 DNA sequence: TGCGCCAGCAGCCTAGACAGGGGGCACCACGAGCAGTACTTC.

The CDR3 DNA sequence: TGTGCCAGCAGTGAAAGACTCTCACCCCCAGATACGCAGTATTTT. Translating it yields CASSERLSPPDTQYF. The V call is TRBV6-1, the J call TRBJ2-3; D not certain. CDR3 length: 15 residues. Germline values: CDR1 MNHNS, CDR2 SASEGT. The ends were cut back, 2 bases at V and 4 bases at J, with 13 bases in the middle.

CDR3 nucleotides: TGTGCCAGCAGTTACAATCAGGGGGCAAATCAGCCCCAGCATTTT. It is translated as CASSYNQGANQPQHF. The chain is built from TRBV6-6 and TRBJ1-5, with 8 bases lining up with TRBD1. This CDR3 has 15 residues. Germline trimming cut 2 bases from V and 4 bases from J; bases unmatched to any gene: 4. Germline values: CDR1 MNHNY, CDR2 SVGAGI (reference sequence).

This clone was recorded a few times. Different DNA sequences within this sample yield the same CDR3. The chain recombines TRBV29-1 with TRBJ2-7, with 11 bases that match TRBD1. CDR1 and CDR2 from the germline V gene are SQVTM and ANQGSEA. CDR3 length: 12 amino acids. With 6 bases clipped from V and 3 bases from J, the junction kept 1 base outside the gene matches. This chain's CDR3 is CSVGTGGYEQYF. The CDR3 coding sequence is TGCAGCGTCGGGACAGGGGGCTACGAGCAGTACTTC.

The chain is built from TRBV6-5 and TRBJ1-1; 10 nucleotides agree with TRBD1. V lost 6 bases, J lost 6 bases, and 10 bases stayed unmatched. The CDR3 runs to 15 residues. Per germline, CDR1 MNHEY and CDR2 SVGAGI. CDR3 DNA sequence: TGTGCCAGCAGGACTGACAGGGGGCGGTTGGCTGAAGCTTTCTTT. It translates to CASRTDRGRLAEAFF.

Concerning this clone itself: Other DNA sequences within the sample encode an identical CDR3. The J gene is TRBJ1-6, the V gene TRBV7-9; D gene uncertain. Trimming cost V 3 bases and J 9 bases, with 6 bases left between them. This CDR3 has 12 amino acids. CDR1 SEHNR and CDR2 FQNEAQ come from the germline V gene (reference sequence). The CDR3 DNA sequence: TGTGCCAGCAGCTTGGGCCCTTCACCCCTCCACTTT. Its protein product is CASSLGPSPLHF. The whole variable domain, remainder taken from reference TRBV7-9 and TRBJ1-6, is DTGVSQNPRHKITKRGQNVTFRCDPISEHNRLYWYRQTLGQGPEFLTYFQNEAQLEKSRLLSDRFSAERPKGSFSTLEIQRTEQGDSAMYLCASSLGPSPLHFGNGTRLTVT.

This rearrangement joins TRBV5-1 to TRBJ2-5, with D possibly matching TRBD1 (5 bases). There are 13 residues in the CDR3. CDR1 is SGHRS and CDR2 is YFSETQ in the germline V gene. V was trimmed by 3 bases and J by 5 bases, leaving 11 bases between them. The CDR3: CASSSRVVETQYF. CDR3 bases: TGCGCCAGCAGCTCCAGGGTAGTGGAGACCCAGTACTTC. Filled out from reference TRBV5-1 and TRBJ2-5, the complete variable domain reads KAGVTQTPRYLIKTRGQQVTLSCSPISGHRSVSWYQQTPGQGLQFLFEYFSETQRNKGNFPGRFSGRQFSNSRSEMNVSTLELGDSALYLCASSSRVVETQYFGPGTRLLVL.